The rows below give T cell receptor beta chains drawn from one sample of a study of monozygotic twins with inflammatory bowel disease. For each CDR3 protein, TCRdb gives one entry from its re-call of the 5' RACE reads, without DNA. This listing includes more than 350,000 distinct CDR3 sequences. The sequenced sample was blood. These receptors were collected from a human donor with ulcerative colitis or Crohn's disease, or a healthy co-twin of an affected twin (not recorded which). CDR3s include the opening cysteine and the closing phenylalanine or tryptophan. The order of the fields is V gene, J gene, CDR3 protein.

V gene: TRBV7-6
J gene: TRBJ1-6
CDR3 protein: CASSSSSYNSPLHF

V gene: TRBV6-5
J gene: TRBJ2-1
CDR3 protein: CASSWKNEQFF

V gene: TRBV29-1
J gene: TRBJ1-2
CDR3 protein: CSVEWYYGYTF

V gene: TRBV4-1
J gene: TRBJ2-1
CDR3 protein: CASSQDRDEQFF

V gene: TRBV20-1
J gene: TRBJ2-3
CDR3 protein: CSATGTTDTDTQYF

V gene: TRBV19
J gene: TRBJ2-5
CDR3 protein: CASSMKALRDQETQYF

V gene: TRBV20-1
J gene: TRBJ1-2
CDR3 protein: CSAPRGIYRYTF

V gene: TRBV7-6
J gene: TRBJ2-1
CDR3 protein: CASSYDGNEQFF

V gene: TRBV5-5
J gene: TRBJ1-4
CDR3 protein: CASSQRGEGKLFF

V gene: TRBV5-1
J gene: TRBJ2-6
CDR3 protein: CASSLGSSGANVLTF

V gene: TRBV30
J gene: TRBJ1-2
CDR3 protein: CAWKRGEGSNYGYTF

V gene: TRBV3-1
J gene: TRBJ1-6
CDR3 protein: CASSPTKRNSPLHF

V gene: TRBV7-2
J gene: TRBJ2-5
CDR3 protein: CASKWQGAEETQYF

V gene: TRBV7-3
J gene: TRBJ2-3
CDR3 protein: CASSLSRLAGTDTQYF

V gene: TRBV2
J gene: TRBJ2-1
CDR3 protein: CASSARTPSSPYNEQFF

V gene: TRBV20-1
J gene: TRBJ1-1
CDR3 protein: CSSNRGNTEAFF

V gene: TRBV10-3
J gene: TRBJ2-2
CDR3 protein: CAISRQGNTGELFF

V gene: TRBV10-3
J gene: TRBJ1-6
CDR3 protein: CAISEEDLGNSPLHF

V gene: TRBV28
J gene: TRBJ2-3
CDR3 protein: CASSSGGAGTDTQYF

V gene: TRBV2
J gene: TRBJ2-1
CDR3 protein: CASSRVPTSGGAANYNEQFF

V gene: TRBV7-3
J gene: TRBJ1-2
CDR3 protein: CASSSGQGADGYTF

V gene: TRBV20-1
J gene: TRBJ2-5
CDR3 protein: CSARDQGETQYF

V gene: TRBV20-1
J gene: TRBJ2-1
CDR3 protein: CSARVPGGPGNEQFF